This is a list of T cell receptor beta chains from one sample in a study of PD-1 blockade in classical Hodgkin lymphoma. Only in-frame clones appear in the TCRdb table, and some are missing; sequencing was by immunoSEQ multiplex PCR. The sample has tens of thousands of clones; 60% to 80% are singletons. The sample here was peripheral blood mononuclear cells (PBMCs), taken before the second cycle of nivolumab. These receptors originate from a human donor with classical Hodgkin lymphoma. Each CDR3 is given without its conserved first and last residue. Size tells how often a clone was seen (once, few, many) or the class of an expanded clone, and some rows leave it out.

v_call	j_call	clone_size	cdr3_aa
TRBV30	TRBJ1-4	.	AWSVWAQGGKEKLF
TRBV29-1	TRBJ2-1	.	SVDGEKSYNEQF
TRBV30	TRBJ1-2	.	AWSVHEGSGYT
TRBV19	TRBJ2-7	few	ASTPRASGTYEQY
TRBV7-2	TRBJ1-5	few	ASSPDGDLAYQPQH
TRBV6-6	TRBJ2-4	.	ASSSPSRGDIQY
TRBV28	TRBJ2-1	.	ASSSPWTGSYNEQF
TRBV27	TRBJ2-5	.	ASSSTSGRAWETQY
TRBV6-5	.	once	ASSAGTGLYEQY
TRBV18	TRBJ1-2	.	ASSSGTGVNYGYT
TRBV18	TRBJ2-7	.	ASSPQDVAGEQY
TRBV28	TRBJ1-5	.	ASSLPTGLADYSNQPQH
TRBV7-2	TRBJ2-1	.	ASSLRDSRQF
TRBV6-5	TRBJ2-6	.	ASSSLLHSGANVLT
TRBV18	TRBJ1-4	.	ASSLSQGTNEKLF
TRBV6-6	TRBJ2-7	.	ASSPTGSYEQY
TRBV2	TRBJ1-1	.	ASKSFEAF
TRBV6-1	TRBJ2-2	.	ASSKDRGNTGELF
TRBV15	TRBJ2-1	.	ATSRDGILGYEQF
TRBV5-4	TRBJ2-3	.	ASSLDQRETDTQY
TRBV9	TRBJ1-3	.	ASSVGGASGNTIY
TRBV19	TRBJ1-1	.	ASSMNLKGKAF
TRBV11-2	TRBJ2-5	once	ASSPKGFGETQY
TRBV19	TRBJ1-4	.	ASSMGREHEKLF
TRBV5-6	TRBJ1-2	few	ASIRKTGARSLGYT
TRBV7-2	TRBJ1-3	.	ASSPSGSTIY
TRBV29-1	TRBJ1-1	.	SAWDRRNTEAF
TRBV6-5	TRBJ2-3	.	ASSYSTSGTDTQY
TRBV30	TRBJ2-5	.	AWEQGAQETQY
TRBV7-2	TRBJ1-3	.	ASSLAGPGNTIY
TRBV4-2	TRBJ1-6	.	ASSQVINSPLH
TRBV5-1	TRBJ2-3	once	ASSPQGPKVIAPDTQY
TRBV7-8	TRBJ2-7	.	ASSLGQGGEQY
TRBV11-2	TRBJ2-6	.	ASRDIAGANVRT
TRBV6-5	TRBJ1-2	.	ASSLGRSLYGYT
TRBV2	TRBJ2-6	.	ASSEVDFHSGANVLT
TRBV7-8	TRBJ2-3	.	ASSPFTGGATDTQY
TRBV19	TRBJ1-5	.	ASSIVSAGNQPQH
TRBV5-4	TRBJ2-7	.	ASSYLGRVDLGYEQY
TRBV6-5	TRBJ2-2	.	ASSTGANTGELF
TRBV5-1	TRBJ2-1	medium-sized	ASSLRLAGNNEQF
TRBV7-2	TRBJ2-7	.	ASSLGQTSSYEQY
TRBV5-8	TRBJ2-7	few	ASSLDGWGSEQY
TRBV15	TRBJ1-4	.	ATRFGGGYEKLF
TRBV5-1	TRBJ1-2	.	ASSFNFQSTYGYT